This T cell receptor beta chain was profiled in a study of blood T cell repertoires in COVID-19. Profiled with immunoSEQ multiplex PCR; TCRdb holds only in-frame clones, not every one. The table has 34,000 or so clones, 80% seen once; the top ten hold approximately 30%. Per germline, CDR1 MNHEY and CDR2 SMNVEV (reference sequence). This CDR3 is built from 17 residues. V lost 6 bases and J lost 1, with 21 bases in between. The source of this sequence is a man aged 80 or over with acute or convalescent COVID-19. V is TRBV27 and J is TRBJ1-1, with D perhaps TRBD1 (6 bases). The material sequenced was peripheral blood. The chain's CDR3 is CASRPNDRGGKNTEAFF. CDR3 nucleotide sequence: TGTGCCAGCAGACCCAATGACAGAGGGGGAAAGAACACTGAAGCTTTCTTT.